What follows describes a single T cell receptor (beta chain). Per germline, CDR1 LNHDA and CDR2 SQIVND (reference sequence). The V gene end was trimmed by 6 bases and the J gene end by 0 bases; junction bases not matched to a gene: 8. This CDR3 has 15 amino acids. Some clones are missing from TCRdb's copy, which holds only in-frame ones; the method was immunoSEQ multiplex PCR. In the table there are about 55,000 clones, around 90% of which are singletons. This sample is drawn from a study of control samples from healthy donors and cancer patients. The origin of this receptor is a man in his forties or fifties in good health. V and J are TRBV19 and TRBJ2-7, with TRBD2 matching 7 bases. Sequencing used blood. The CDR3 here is CASRVRSSGSYEQYF. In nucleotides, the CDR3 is TGTGCCAGTAGGGTCCGCTCTAGCGGCTCCTACGAGCAGTACTTC. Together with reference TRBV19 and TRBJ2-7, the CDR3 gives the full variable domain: DGGITQSPKYLFRKEGQNVTLSCEQNLNHDAMYWYRQDPGQGLRLIYYSQIVNDFQKGDIAEGYSVSREKKESFPLTVTSAQKNPTAFYLCASRVRSSGSYEQYFGPGTRLTVT.